These 10 T cell receptor beta chains originate from one sample sequenced in a study of blood T cell repertoires in COVID-19. Here immunoSEQ multiplex PCR was the method, and the copy in TCRdb shows in-frame clones only, minus some. Of a few hundred thousand clones listed, roughly 87% were seen once; the top ten hold approximately 3.1%. Sequenced sample: PBMCs or T cells enriched from blood (not recorded which). These receptors came from a woman in her 30s who had recovered from COVID-19.

The V gene is TRBV6-1, the J gene TRBJ2-3; 8 nucleotides align to TRBD2. The junction had 4 bases not matched to a gene; V was cut back by 2 bases and J by 0 bases. Germline-derived CDR1 and CDR2 are MNHNS and SASEGT. The CDR3 has 16 residues. CDR3 coding DNA: TGTGCCAGCAGTGAACCTACTAGCGGTAGCACAGATACGCAGTATTTT. Its translation: CASSEPTSGSTDTQYF.

V usage is TRBV6-5 and J usage is TRBJ1-2; TRBD1 matches at 9 bases. Germline V lookup: CDR1 MNHEY, CDR2 SVGAGI. CDR3 size: 15 residues. V was clipped by 3 bases and J by 6 bases; unmatched bases: 8. DNA of the CDR3: TGTGCCAGCAGTTATTCAAACACAGGGGGCGATGGCTACACCTTC. This codes for CASSYSNTGGDGYTF.

The rearrangement uses TRBV27 and TRBJ2-7; 7 positions agree with TRBD2. This CDR3 has 18 amino acids. Germline CDR1 and CDR2: MNHEY and SMNVEV (reference sequence). J lost 4 bases, V lost 2 bases, and 17 bases had no gene match. CDR3 amino acids: CASSLRWLAENRPYEQYF. The CDR3 nucleotides read TGTGCCAGCAGTTTAAGATGGCTAGCGGAAAATAGACCATACGAGCAGTACTTC.

This chain joins TRBV7-6 and TRBJ2-1, with a weak D call TRBD1 (6 bases). The V end lost 5 bases, the J end lost 7 bases, and 21 bases lay between the germline ends. This CDR3 region has 16 residues. CDR1 and CDR2 (germline): SGHVS, FNYEAQ. CDR3 sequence reads: CASSLAPRGWRNEQFF. CDR3 nucleotides: TGTGCCAGCAGCCTCGCACCCAGGGGCTGGAGGAATGAGCAGTTCTTC.

The genes are TRBV6-5 and TRBJ2-7; D is unresolved. V lost 6 bases, J lost 0 bases, and 15 bases lay in between. This CDR3 is 15 amino acids long. Germline V gives CDR1 MNHEY, CDR2 SVGAGI. This CDR3 reads CASSAPERGSYEQYF. CDR3 DNA: TGTGCCAGCAGCGCCCCCGAACGCGGCTCCTACGAGCAGTACTTC.

This chain connects TRBV7-6 to TRBJ1-2; 7 positions match TRBD1. Trimming at V came to 5 bases and at J to 7 bases, leaving 4 bases not matched to a gene. In germline, CDR1 is SGHVS, CDR2 FNYEAQ. The CDR3 is 12 amino acids. CDR3 nucleotides: TGTGCCAGCAGCGACTACAGGGGTGGCTACACCTTC. It translates to CASSDYRGGYTF.

The chain recombines TRBV5-1 with TRBJ1-2; TRBD1 matches 7 bases. The CDR3 has 16 residues. Germline trimming cut 5 bases from V and 6 bases from J; bases unmatched to any gene: 16. Germline V lookup: CDR1 SGHRS, CDR2 YFSETQ. The CDR3 sequence: CASRSARDSPFDGYTF. Here the CDR3 DNA reads TGCGCCAGCAGATCAGCCCGGGACAGTCCTTTTGATGGCTACACCTTC.

The chain recombines TRBV7-3 with TRBJ2-1; no definite D call. V was trimmed by 8 bases and J by 1 base, leaving 6 bases between them. Germline CDR1 is SGHTA and CDR2 is FQGTGA. The CDR3 totals 12 residues. CDR3 nucleotides: TGTGCCAGCGCGACTTCCTACAATGAGCAGTTCTTC. Translation gives CASATSYNEQFF.

The chain couples TRBV3-1 (or the pseudogene TRBV3-2) to TRBJ1-6; TRBD1 might be the D (5 bases). CDR3 length: 19 residues. Germline lookup yields CDR1 LGHDT and CDR2 YNNKEL (reference sequence). Trimming left V 4 bases short and J 2 bases short, with 21 bases between. As DNA, the CDR3 is TGTGCCAGCAGCCCACGCCGCAATGTAGGGGCAGCCTATAATTCACCCCTCCACTTT. Encoded protein: CASSPRRNVGAAYNSPLHF.

This clone has only one observation. V usage is TRBV6-5 and J usage is TRBJ1-1; 10 bases are shared with TRBD1. V lost 4 bases and J lost 4; bases outside the gene matches: 6. This CDR3 is built from 15 residues. Per the germline V gene, CDR1 is MNHEY and CDR2 is SVGAGI. Written as DNA, the CDR3 is TGTGCCAGCAGTTCCGGGGGACAGGGGTTCACTGAAGCTTTCTTT. Translated: CASSSGGQGFTEAFF.